The 23 T cell receptor beta chains below all came from one sample that was sequenced in a study of blood T cell repertoires in COVID-19. The assay was immunoSEQ multiplex PCR, and TCRdb's table has in-frame clones only and misses some. The sample yields some 340,000 clones, around 87% seen once. The sequenced sample was PBMCs or T cells enriched from blood (not recorded which). These receptor sequences come from a young woman who had recovered from COVID-19.

J is TRBJ1-4 and V is TRBV28; D remains unclear. The CDR3 is 10 amino acids. The germline V gene has CDR1 MDHEN and CDR2 SYDVKM. Trimming removed 8 bases at V and 5 bases at J, with 3 bases between. The CDR3 region is CASQNEKLFF. The CDR3 DNA is TGTGCCAGCCAAAATGAAAAACTGTTTTTT. Full variable domain (rest looked up from reference TRBV28 and TRBJ1-4): DVKVTQSSRYLVKRTGEKVFLECVQDMDHENMFWYRQDPGLGLRLIYFSYDVKMKEKGDIPEGYSVSREKKERFSLILESASTNQTSMYLCASQNEKLFFGSGTQLSVL.

The rearrangement links TRBV7-9 to TRBJ2-3; TRBD2 is a possible D gene (6 bases). CDR1 SEHNR and CDR2 FQNEAQ come from the germline V gene (reference sequence). Trimming cost V 1 base and J 2 bases, with 13 bases left between them. This CDR3 spans 16 amino acids. For the CDR3, the DNA is TGTGCCAGCAGCTTAGTAGGCGGGGCGTACACAGATACGCAGTATTTT. Its protein is CASSLVGGAYTDTQYF.

The chain is built from TRBV4-1 and TRBJ1-4; maybe TRBD1 (6 bases). This CDR3 has 18 amino acids. Germline V gene data show CDR1 as MGHRA and CDR2 as YSYEKL. The V end was cut by 1 base, the J end by 0 bases, with 15 bases between. CDR3 sequence: CASSQGPTGTTTNEKLFF. The CDR3 coding sequence is TGCGCCAGCAGCCAAGGTCCCACAGGGACAACAACTAATGAAAAACTGTTTTTT.

The chain combines TRBV10-3 with TRBJ1-3; 10 nucleotides agree with TRBD1. This CDR3 comprises 16 residues. From germline, CDR1 is ENHRY and CDR2 SYGVKD. The ends lost 2 bases at V and 2 bases at J; junction bases unmatched: 3. As DNA, the CDR3 is TGTGCCATCAGTGAGCCCGGACAGGGGGCTGGAAACACCATATATTTT. Its translation: CAISEPGQGAGNTIYF.

In its sample, this clone was seen a few times. This sequence joins TRBV2 and TRBJ2-1, with D perhaps TRBD2 (6 bases). Trimming took 3 bases from V and 9 from J, leaving 12 bases between them. The CDR3 has 13 amino acids. In germline, CDR1 is SNHLY, CDR2 FYNNEI. The CDR3 is CASSDKGGSEQFF. DNA for the CDR3: TGTGCCAGCAGTGACAAGGGAGGTAGTGAGCAGTTCTTC.

This clone was seen only a few times. This chain links TRBV27 with TRBJ2-5, with 8 positions matching TRBD2. The CDR3 loop spans 15 amino acids. Per the germline V gene, CDR1 is MNHEY and CDR2 is SMNVEV (reference sequence). V trimming: 3 bases; J trimming: 4 bases; junction bases outside the gene matches: 7. The CDR3 loop is CASSLGGGPLETQYF. CDR3 DNA sequence: TGTGCCAGCAGTTTGGGCGGGGGGCCTCTAGAGACCCAGTACTTC.

This rearrangement joins TRBV24-1 to TRBJ2-1; 11 positions match TRBD2. Trimming removed 5 bases from V and 2 bases from J; junction bases left unmatched: 4. Germline V gene sequence: CDR1 KGHDR, CDR2 SFDVKD. The CDR3 runs to 16 residues. DNA of the CDR3: TGTGCCACCAGTGGAGCTAGCGGGGGGACCTACAATGAGCAGTTCTTC. Its protein is CATSGASGGTYNEQFF.

This sequence joins TRBV6-2 or TRBV6-3 and TRBJ2-5; possible D gene TRBD2, 5 bases. V lost 4 bases and J 6 bases, leaving 12 bases between the germline ends. Germline V CDR1 and CDR2: MNHEY, SVGEGT. This CDR3 region has 13 residues. CDR3 in amino acids: CASSSLDGKTQYF. CDR3 bases: TGTGCCAGCAGTTCCCTCGACGGGAAGACCCAGTACTTC.

The chain couples TRBV11-2 to TRBJ1-1; 9 bases line up with TRBD1. This CDR3 has 15 residues. With V trimmed by 4 bases and J by 1 base, 4 bases remained unmatched. CDR1 and CDR2 from the germline V gene are SGHAT and FQNNGV. The CDR3 region is CASSWTGARNTEAFF. The CDR3 nucleotides are TGTGCCAGCAGCTGGACAGGGGCAAGGAACACTGAAGCTTTCTTT.

CDR3 coding DNA: TGTGCCAGCTCACGCCCCCAGGGATACGATACGCAGTATTTT. It translates to CASSRPQGYDTQYF. The genes are TRBV18 and TRBJ2-3; D is perhaps TRBD1 (5 bases). Germline V lookup: CDR1 KGHSH, CDR2 LQKENI. The ends were cut back, 4 bases at V and 6 bases at J, with 14 bases in the middle. The CDR3 has 14 amino acids.

A word on this clone: This same CDR3 is encoded by further DNA sequences in the sample. The chain couples TRBV7-2 to TRBJ2-2; TRBD2 matches at 10 bases. Germline assignment: CDR1 SGHTA and CDR2 FQGNSA. V shed 2 bases and J 0 bases; nucleotides not matched to a gene: 0. The CDR3 length is 16 residues. In DNA form, the CDR3 reads TGTGCCAGCAGCTTACTAGCGGGGGCGAACACCGGGGAGCTGTTTTTT. This translates into CASSLLAGANTGELFF. Drawing the rest from reference TRBV7-2 and TRBJ2-2, the complete variable domain is GAGVSQSPSNKVTEKGKDVELRCDPISGHTALYWYRQSLGQGLEFLIYFQGNSAPDKSGLPSDRFSAERTGGSVSTLTIQRTQQEDSAVYLCASSLLAGANTGELFFGEGSRLTVL.

The V and J genes are TRBV7-6 and TRBJ1-1; no reliable D call. CDR1 and CDR2 (germline): SGHVS, FNYEAQ. V was cut by 0 bases and J by 2 bases, with 7 bases left in between. The CDR3 is 14 amino acids. CDR3 nucleotide sequence: TGTGCCAGCAGCTTAGCGCAGGAAAACACTGAAGCTTTCTTT. Protein: CASSLAQENTEAFF.

The genes are TRBV3-1 (or the pseudogene TRBV3-2) and TRBJ2-2; 13 nucleotides agree with TRBD2. The V and J ends lost 6 bases and 4 bases, in that order; junction bases with no gene match: 5. Germline V gives CDR1 LGHDT, CDR2 YNNKEL (reference sequence). CDR3 length: 16 amino acids. The CDR3 sequence: CASRGTSGGVTGELFF. The DNA for the CDR3 is TGTGCCAGCAGAGGTACTAGCGGGGGGGTCACCGGGGAGCTGTTTTTT.

The rearrangement uses TRBV19 and TRBJ2-7; D unresolved. Trimming took 1 base from V and 0 from J, leaving 10 bases between them. The CDR3 length is 15 residues. Per germline, CDR1 LNHDA and CDR2 SQIVND (reference sequence). The CDR3 nucleotides are TGTGCCAGTAGTATAGGAGGCCTCCCCTCCTACGAGCAGTACTTC. Protein sequence: CASSIGGLPSYEQYF.

The chain combines TRBV3-1 (or the pseudogene TRBV3-2) with TRBJ2-3; TRBD2 matches 7 bases. Germline-derived CDR1 and CDR2 are LGHDT and YNNKEL (reference sequence). V lost 4 bases and J lost 3; bases outside the gene matches: 4. This CDR3 has 14 residues. CDR3 residues: CASSPLARTDTQYF. In nucleotides, the CDR3 is TGTGCCAGCAGCCCACTAGCGAGAACAGATACGCAGTATTTT.

This chain joins TRBV2 and TRBJ1-5; 9 bases align to TRBD1. The CDR3 covers 15 residues. Germline assignment: CDR1 SNHLY and CDR2 FYNNEI. Trimming took 1 base from V and 7 from J; bases not matched to a gene: 5. CDR3 sequence: CASSEGRTGVQPQHF. DNA for the CDR3: TGTGCCAGCAGTGAAGGCCGGACAGGGGTGCAGCCCCAGCATTTT.

The CDR3 spells CASRLTGTEAFF. The CDR3 DNA reads TGTGCCAGCAGGCTGACAGGAACTGAAGCTTTCTTT. The rearrangement joins TRBV11-2 to TRBJ1-1, with D maybe TRBD1 (6 bases). The germline CDR1 and CDR2 sequences are SGHAT and FQNNGV. The CDR3 runs to 12 residues. Trimming took 6 bases from V and 5 from J, leaving 10 bases between them.

The genes are TRBV18 and TRBJ1-5, with a weak D call TRBD1 (6 bases). The CDR3 runs 15 residues. Germline loops: CDR1 KGHSH, CDR2 LQKENI. V lost 3 bases and J lost 6, with 15 bases in between. For the CDR3, the DNA is TGTGCCAGCTCACCCGCTTTGGGGGCGGGTCAGCCCCAGCATTTT. The encoded protein is CASSPALGAGQPQHF.

The chain couples TRBV11-2 to TRBJ1-2; 8 bases match TRBD1. The CDR3 length is 15 residues. The J segment lost 6 bases and the V segment lost 2 bases, leaving 8 bases of the junction unmatched. The germline V gene encodes CDR1 SGHAT and CDR2 FQNNGV. This CDR3 reads CASSLYQGAKDGYTF. The CDR3, as DNA: TGTGCCAGCAGCTTATATCAGGGGGCGAAGGATGGCTACACCTTC.

The chain carries TRBV10-2 and TRBJ2-2; 12 bases match TRBD2. Germline-derived CDR1 and CDR2 are WSHSY and SAAADI. V was clipped by 4 bases and J by 6 bases; unmatched bases: 3. This CDR3 contains 15 residues. The CDR3 sequence: CASSASSGGAGELFF. CDR3 coding DNA: TGCGCCAGCAGTGCTTCTAGCGGGGGGGCCGGGGAGCTGTTTTTT.

The gene calls are TRBV24-1 and TRBJ2-1, with TRBD1 identical over 7 bases. Germline loops: CDR1 KGHDR, CDR2 SFDVKD. The ends lost 6 bases at V and 7 bases at J; junction bases unmatched: 8. The CDR3 consists of 14 residues. The CDR3 loop reads CATSRQGIWNEQFF. The DNA for the CDR3 is TGTGCCACCAGTCGACAGGGAATCTGGAATGAGCAGTTCTTC.

This clone was seen only a few times. The V and J genes are TRBV7-8 and TRBJ1-2; 10 nucleotides align to TRBD1. With 2 bases clipped from V and 8 bases from J, the junction kept 17 bases outside the gene matches. Per the germline V gene, CDR1 is SGHVS and CDR2 is FQNEAQ. This CDR3 is built from 18 residues. As DNA, the CDR3 is TGTGCCAGCAGCTTACTTCCGGGACAGGGGATTTTAGGGCGAGGCTACACCTTC. This gives the protein CASSLLPGQGILGRGYTF. Complete variable domain (other parts from reference TRBV7-8 and TRBJ1-2): GAGVSQSPRYKVAKRGQDVALRCDPISGHVSLFWYQQALGQGPEFLTYFQNEAQLDKSGLPSDRFFAERPEGSVSTLKIQRTQQEDSAVYLCASSLLPGQGILGRGYTFGSGTRLTVV.

The chain recombines TRBV5-1 with TRBJ2-5; D unclear. This CDR3 has 14 amino acids. Germline V gives CDR1 SGHRS, CDR2 YFSETQ. V lost 0 bases and J lost 3, with 9 bases in between. CDR3 nucleotide sequence: TGCGCCAGCAGCTTGGGTACAGCCGAAGAGACCCAGTACTTC. This gives the protein CASSLGTAEETQYF.